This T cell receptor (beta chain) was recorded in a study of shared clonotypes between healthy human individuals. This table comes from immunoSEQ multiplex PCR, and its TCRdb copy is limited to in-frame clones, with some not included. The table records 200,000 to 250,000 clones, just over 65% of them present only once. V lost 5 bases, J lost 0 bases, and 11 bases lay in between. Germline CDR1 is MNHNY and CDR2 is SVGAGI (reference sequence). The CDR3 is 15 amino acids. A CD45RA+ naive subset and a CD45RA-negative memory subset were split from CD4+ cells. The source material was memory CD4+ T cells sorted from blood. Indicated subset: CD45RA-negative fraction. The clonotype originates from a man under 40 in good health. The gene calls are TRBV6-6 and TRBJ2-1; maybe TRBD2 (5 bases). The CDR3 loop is CASSTTRSSYNEQFF. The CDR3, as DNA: TGTGCCAGCAGTACCACTAGGAGCTCCTACAATGAGCAGTTCTTC.